The 9 T cell receptor beta chains listed next were all sequenced from one sample in a study of cytomegalovirus exposure and HLA in healthy donors. Primers for the PCR totalled 60 Vbeta and 13 Jbeta. Using immunoSEQ multiplex PCR, the repertoire was profiled, and TCRdb retains in-frame clones only, with some absent. The sample yields under 200,000 clones, about four fifths seen once. What was sequenced was PBMCs. Every receptor here comes from a woman between 45 and 60 years old in good health and CMV-seronegative.

The chain carries TRBV11-2 and TRBJ2-1; 9 bases align to TRBD2. The CDR3 is made up of 15 amino acids. Losses at the gene ends were 5 bases for V and 5 bases for J; bases not matched to a gene: 7. Germline V gene data show CDR1 as SGHAT and CDR2 as FQNNGV. The DNA for the CDR3 is TGTGCCAGCAGCCCCCGGGTAGCGGGGGACAATGAGCAGTTCTTC. Protein product: CASSPRVAGDNEQFF.

This clone has a handful of counts. The gene calls are TRBV6-1 and TRBJ2-1, with D perhaps matching TRBD2 (6 bases). Germline CDR1 reads MNHNS; CDR2 reads SASEGT. Trimming stripped 3 bases from V and 8 bases from J, with 14 bases between. This CDR3 spans 14 amino acids. The CDR3, as DNA: TGTGCCAGCAGTGACAGACTAGTTTATTATGAGCAGTTCTTC. The encoded protein is CASSDRLVYYEQFF.

The V and J genes are TRBV5-6 and TRBJ2-2; 8 nucleotides align to TRBD2. This CDR3 contains 15 residues. Germline trimming cut 7 bases from V and 6 bases from J; bases unmatched to any gene: 11. Germline V gene lookup returns CDR1 SGHDT and CDR2 YYEEEE. The CDR3 sequence is CASSTSGGMAGELFF. The CDR3 DNA reads as TGTGCCAGCTCAACCTCGGGGGGGATGGCCGGGGAGCTGTTTTTT.

Of note for this clone: At one of its ends the junction is not consistent with the germline gene, which may arise from a read error. The chain recombines TRBV28 with TRBJ1-2; D ambiguous. The CDR3 runs to 14 residues. Germline lookup yields CDR1 MDHEN and CDR2 SYDVKM. CDR3 amino acids: CASNLSPGVYGYTF. The CDR3, as DNA: TGTGCCAGCAATTTATCCCCGGGAGTCTATGGCTACACCTTC.

The chain employs TRBV6-4 and TRBJ2-3, with 8 positions matching TRBD2. The CDR3 is 15 amino acids. Germline trimming cut 4 bases from V and 4 bases from J; bases unmatched to any gene: 7. Germline CDR1 and CDR2: MRHNA and SNTAGT. This CDR3 is CASSAGGARADTQYF. CDR3 bases: TGTGCCAGCAGTGCCGGGGGGGCCAGGGCAGATACGCAGTATTTT.

This chain links TRBV28 with TRBJ2-2; 7 nucleotides line up with TRBD2. Looked up from germline, CDR1 is MDHEN and CDR2 is SYDVKM. The CDR3 runs 18 residues. V trimming: 6 bases; J trimming: 0 bases; junction bases outside the gene matches: 13. The CDR3 coding sequence is TGTGCCAGCAGAACACCCAGTTGGGGGGGAGCGAACACCGGGGAGCTGTTTTTT. Translation: CASRTPSWGGANTGELFF.

This clone was observed a few times. V usage is TRBV6-8 and J usage is TRBJ2-3; 15 bases fit TRBD2. CDR1 and CDR2 from the germline V gene are MNHGY and SAAAGT. V was clipped by 7 bases and J by 2 bases; unmatched bases: 4. This CDR3 has 16 amino acids. The CDR3 loop is CASTRTSGGDTDTQYF. In DNA, the CDR3 is TGTGCCAGCACCAGGACTAGCGGGGGGGACACAGATACGCAGTATTTT.

In DNA, the CDR3 is TGCGCCAGCAGCCAAGATTTCGTCTCTGGAAACACCATATATTTT. As protein: CASSQDFVSGNTIYF. The V and J genes are TRBV4-3 and TRBJ1-3; no definite D call. This CDR3 region has 15 residues. Trimming removed 0 bases at V and 0 bases at J, with 6 bases between. Per the germline V gene, CDR1 is LGHNA and CDR2 is YSLEER.

A note on this clone: A read error may account for a junction end that differs from germline. This chain uses TRBV14 with TRBJ2-3; no reliable D call. This CDR3 is built from 13 residues. The germline CDR1 and CDR2 sequences are SGHDN and FVKESK. This chain's CDR3 is CASSLRWADRQYF. CDR3 DNA: TGTGCCAGCAGCCTCCGGTGGGCTGATAGGCAGTATTTT. The complete variable domain, with remaining parts taken from reference TRBV14 and TRBJ2-3, reads EAGVTQFPSHSVIEKGQTVTLRCDPISGHDNLYWYRRVMGKEIKFLLHFVKESKQDESGMPNNRFLAERTGGTYSTLKVQPAELEDSGVYFCASSLRWADRQYFGPGTRLTVL.